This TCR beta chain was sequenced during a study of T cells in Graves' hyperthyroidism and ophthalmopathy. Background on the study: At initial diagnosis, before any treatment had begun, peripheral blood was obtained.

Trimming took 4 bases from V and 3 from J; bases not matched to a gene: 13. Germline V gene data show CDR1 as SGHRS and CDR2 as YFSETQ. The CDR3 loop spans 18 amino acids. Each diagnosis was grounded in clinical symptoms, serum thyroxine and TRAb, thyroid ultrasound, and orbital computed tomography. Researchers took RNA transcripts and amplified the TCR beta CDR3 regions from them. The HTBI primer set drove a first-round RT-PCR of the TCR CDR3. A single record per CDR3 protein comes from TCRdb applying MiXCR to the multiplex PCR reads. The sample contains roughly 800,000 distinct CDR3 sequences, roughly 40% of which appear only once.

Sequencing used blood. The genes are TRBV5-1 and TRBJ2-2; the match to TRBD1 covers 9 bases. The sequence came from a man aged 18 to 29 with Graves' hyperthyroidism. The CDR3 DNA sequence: TGCGCCAGCAGCATCATCTCACCGGGACAGGGATACACCGGGGAGCTGTTTTTT. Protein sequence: CASSIISPGQGYTGELFF.